The 29 T cell receptor beta chains below all came from one sample that was sequenced in a study of shared clonotypes between healthy human individuals. Only in-frame clones appear in the TCRdb table, and some are missing; sequencing was by immunoSEQ multiplex PCR. The table lists a few million clones, almost 96% of them singletons, with roughly 0.13% in the top ten. The sequenced sample was naive CD4+ T cells sorted from blood. Subset meaning: CD45RA+ positively selected. All receptors come from a man between 18 and 35 years old in good health.

This clone appeared once. The rearrangement joins TRBV27 to TRBJ2-5; TRBD2 agrees at 9 bases. The V gene end was trimmed by 4 bases and the J gene end by 3 bases; junction bases not matched to a gene: 9. Germline CDR1 MNHEY, CDR2 SMNVEV (reference sequence). The CDR3 totals 16 residues. CDR3: CASSSLTRLAEETQYF. The CDR3 DNA follows: TGTGCCAGCAGTTCCTTGACCCGACTAGCGGAAGAGACCCAGTACTTC.

This clone was seen just once. This chain links TRBV10-3 with TRBJ2-2, with D uncertain. This CDR3 contains 12 residues. Trimming pared 8 bases from V and 7 bases from J, leaving 11 bases between. Germline V gives CDR1 ENHRY, CDR2 SYGVKD. DNA of the CDR3: TGTGCCATCCACGAGCAAGGCGGGGAGCTGTTTTTT. Encoded protein: CAIHEQGGELFF.

The chain links TRBV6-1 to TRBJ1-3, with D unresolved. Trimming took off 1 base at V and 0 bases at J, with 7 bases between the two ends. This CDR3 has 15 residues. Germline CDR1 reads MNHNS; CDR2 reads SASEGT. The CDR3 DNA reads TGTGCCAGCAGTGAAGTCATCTCCTCTGGAAACACCATATATTTT. It encodes CASSEVISSGNTIYF.

The chain carries TRBV7-9 and TRBJ2-1, with 7 bases lining up with TRBD1. The CDR3 totals 15 residues. The germline V gene has CDR1 SEHNR and CDR2 FQNEAQ (reference sequence). V was pared by 5 bases and J by 3 bases, with 7 bases of the junction left unmatched. CDR3 residues: CASSQRAGGYNEQFF. DNA for the CDR3: TGTGCCAGCAGCCAACGGGCAGGGGGCTACAATGAGCAGTTCTTC.

To note about this clone: An end of the junction does not agree with germline; a read error may underlie this. J is TRBJ2-7 and V is TRBV6-1; D is perhaps TRBD2 (5 bases). Germline V CDR1 and CDR2: MNHNS, SASEGT. The CDR3 is 12 amino acids. The CDR3 spells CVAGAVFYEQYF. The CDR3 nucleotides read TGCGTGGCCGGAGCGGTTTTCTACGAGCAGTACTTC.

This sequence joins TRBV2 and TRBJ2-6; D may match TRBD1 or TRBD2 (5 bases each). The ends were cut back, 5 bases at V and 2 bases at J, with 13 bases in the middle. The CDR3 extends over 16 amino acids. CDR1 is SNHLY and CDR2 is FYNNEI in the germline V gene. CDR3 residues: CASSLQGAPGANVLTF. The CDR3 DNA reads TGTGCCAGCAGTCTTCAGGGAGCCCCTGGGGCCAACGTCCTGACTTTC. The variable domain in full, with the rest retrieved from reference TRBV2 and TRBJ2-6, is EPEVTQTPSHQVTQMGQEVILRCVPISNHLYFYWYRQILGQKVEFLVSFYNNEISEKSEIFDDQFSVERPDGSNFTLKIRSTKLEDSAMYFCASSLQGAPGANVLTFGAGSRLTVL.

The CDR3 sequence: CASSLAGPRGGKLFF. CDR3 nucleotides: TGTGCCAGCAGCTTAGCCGGACCGCGGGGCGGGAAACTGTTTTTT. The chain joins TRBV7-9 to TRBJ1-4; D possibly corresponds to TRBD1 (5 bases). The V end lost 0 bases, the J end lost 11 bases, and 16 bases lay between the germline ends. The CDR3 is made up of 15 amino acids. Germline CDR1 reads SEHNR; CDR2 reads FQNEAQ (reference sequence).

This chain connects TRBV6-6 to TRBJ2-5; unclear D gene. The CDR3 extends over 15 amino acids. Trimming pared 2 bases from V and 2 bases from J, leaving 12 bases between. Germline CDR1 MNHNY, CDR2 SVGAGI (reference sequence). The CDR3 DNA sequence: TGTGCCAGCAGTTACCCTAGGACGGCACAAGAGACCCAGTACTTC. Encoded protein: CASSYPRTAQETQYF.

This rearrangement joins TRBV6-5 to TRBJ2-5; D might be TRBD1 or TRBD2, each matching 5 bases. The V and J ends lost 4 bases and 5 bases respectively, with 17 bases between them. The CDR3 runs 15 residues. Germline V gene lookup returns CDR1 MNHEY and CDR2 SVGAGI. The CDR3 reads CASSWAGTALETQYF. For the CDR3, the DNA is TGTGCCAGCAGTTGGGCAGGGACCGCTCTGGAGACCCAGTACTTC.

The chain links TRBV20-1 to TRBJ2-7; D uncertain. V lost 3 bases to trimming and J lost 6 bases, with 9 bases between them. The germline CDR1 and CDR2 sequences are DFQATT and SNEGSKA (reference sequence). This CDR3 comprises 11 residues. The CDR3 reads CSASEGFEQYF. The DNA for the CDR3 is TGCAGTGCTAGTGAAGGGTTCGAGCAGTACTTC.

With regard to this clone: The same CDR3 can be traced to other DNA sequences in this sample. V is TRBV5-6 and J is TRBJ1-5; D is ambiguous. The germline CDR1 and CDR2 sequences are SGHDT and YYEEEE. V lost 1 base, J lost 0 bases, and 5 bases lay in between. CDR3 length: 14 amino acids. The CDR3 reads CASSLIGSNQPQHF. The CDR3 DNA reads as TGTGCCAGCAGCTTGATAGGTAGCAATCAGCCCCAGCATTTT.

The chain employs TRBV6-1 and TRBJ2-3, with D hard to call. This CDR3 region has 14 residues. The V end lost 6 bases, the J end lost 5 bases, and 15 bases lay between the germline ends. Germline V CDR1 and CDR2: MNHNS, SASEGT. Here the CDR3 reads CASSERIDLDTQYF. The CDR3 coding sequence is TGTGCCAGCAGCGAGAGAATTGACCTAGATACGCAGTATTTT.

The chain recombines TRBV11-2 with TRBJ1-6; no clear D gene. This CDR3 is 14 amino acids long. The ends were cut back, 1 base at V and 8 bases at J, with 9 bases in the middle. CDR1 SGHAT and CDR2 FQNNGV come from the germline V gene. CDR3 protein: CASSLGDHYSPLHF. The CDR3 DNA sequence: TGTGCCAGCAGCTTAGGGGATCACTATTCACCCCTCCACTTT.

This rearrangement joins TRBV18 to TRBJ1-1; TRBD1 matches 8 bases. After removal of 8 bases from V and 2 bases from J, the junction contained 10 bases not matched to a gene. This CDR3 comprises 15 residues. Germline V gene lookup returns CDR1 KGHSH and CDR2 LQKENI. The CDR3 is CASQYSTGANTEAFF. As DNA, the CDR3 is TGTGCCAGCCAATACTCGACAGGGGCCAACACTGAAGCTTTCTTT.

The chain is built from TRBV19 and TRBJ2-6; 8 bases fit TRBD1. This CDR3 contains 17 residues. CDR1 is LNHDA and CDR2 is SQIVND in the germline V gene (reference sequence). Trimming at V came to 3 bases and at J to 5 bases, leaving 9 bases not matched to a gene. CDR3 nucleotide sequence: TGTGCCAGTAGTATTCCGGGACAGGTGGGGAGGGCCAACGTCCTGACTTTC. Protein sequence: CASSIPGQVGRANVLTF.

Details on this clone: The sample contains more than one DNA sequence encoding this CDR3. This sequence joins TRBV11-2 and TRBJ2-1, with 10 bases fitting TRBD2. Trimming took 5 bases from V and 3 from J; bases not matched to a gene: 4. The CDR3 has 15 residues. Germline values: CDR1 SGHAT, CDR2 FQNNGV. This CDR3 is CASSPGLAVYNEQFF. In DNA, the CDR3 is TGTGCCAGCAGCCCTGGACTAGCGGTCTACAATGAGCAGTTCTTC.

About this clone itself: Other nucleotide sequences in the sample specify the same CDR3. V gene TRBV2 combines with J gene TRBJ2-3; 9 nucleotides agree with TRBD1. With 5 bases clipped from V and 0 bases from J, the junction kept 3 bases outside the gene matches. This CDR3 region has 15 residues. Per the germline V gene, CDR1 is SNHLY and CDR2 is FYNNEI. The CDR3 loop is CASSPGTGSTDTQYF. The CDR3 DNA sequence: TGTGCCAGCAGTCCCGGGACAGGGAGCACAGATACGCAGTATTTT.

The rearrangement uses TRBV20-1 and TRBJ1-1, with no clear D. Trimming took 7 bases from V and 2 from J, leaving 8 bases between them. This CDR3 region has 11 residues. Germline assignment: CDR1 DFQATT and CDR2 SNEGSKA (reference sequence). The CDR3 coding sequence is TGCAGTGGTAAGCAAAACACTGAAGCTTTCTTT. Its translation is CSGKQNTEAFF.

On this clone itself: The sample holds other DNA sequences that translate to the same CDR3. Written as DNA, the CDR3 is TGTGCCAGTAGTATTAGCGGGGCTACAGATACGCAGTATTTT. This gives the protein CASSISGATDTQYF. The V and J genes are TRBV19 and TRBJ2-3, with 8 positions matching TRBD2. The V gene end was trimmed by 3 bases and the J gene end by 3 bases; junction bases not matched to a gene: 2. This CDR3 is built from 14 residues. CDR1 and CDR2 (germline): LNHDA, SQIVND (reference sequence).

The CDR3 protein is CASSRLSGTGFETQYF. The CDR3 coding sequence is TGTGCCAGCTCTCGCCTTAGCGGGACTGGATTCGAGACCCAGTACTTC. The chain is built from TRBV18 and TRBJ2-5; 8 bases are shared with TRBD2. The CDR3 has 16 residues. The germline V gene has CDR1 KGHSH and CDR2 LQKENI. Trimming cost V 6 bases and J 5 bases; bases outside gene matches: 14.

The rearrangement links TRBV18 to TRBJ2-1, with 8 bases that match TRBD2. The germline V gene has CDR1 KGHSH and CDR2 LQKENI. V lost 0 bases to trimming and J lost 8 bases; unmatched junction nucleotides: 3. CDR3 length: 14 amino acids. In nucleotides, the CDR3 is TGTGCCAGCTCACCACCGGGACTAGTTGATGAGCAGTTCTTC. Its translation: CASSPPGLVDEQFF.

The chain uses TRBV11-2 and TRBJ2-5; D remains ambiguous. Deletions cut 5 bases from V and 4 bases from J, with 14 bases between. Per the germline V gene, CDR1 is SGHAT and CDR2 is FQNNGV. This CDR3 is built from 14 residues. DNA for the CDR3: TGTGCCAGCAGCGGGATAGGGTTTATAGAGACCCAGTACTTC. It encodes CASSGIGFIETQYF.

This clone was seen just once. Other DNA sequences in the sample encode the same CDR3. V is TRBV7-6 and J is TRBJ1-3; D is unresolved. With 1 base removed from V and 0 bases from J, the gap between germline ends came to 7 bases. The CDR3 has 15 amino acids. CDR1 and CDR2 (germline): SGHVS, FNYEAQ. In DNA, the CDR3 is TGTGCCAGCAGCTTAGTCCCGGACTCTGGAAACACCATATATTTT. As protein: CASSLVPDSGNTIYF.

The chain couples TRBV5-5 to TRBJ2-4, with TRBD1 matching over 8 bases. This CDR3 is 15 amino acids long. Trimming cost V 3 bases and J 6 bases; bases outside gene matches: 8. Germline lookup yields CDR1 SGHKS and CDR2 YYEKEE (reference sequence). The CDR3 nucleotides read TGTGCCAGCAGCTGGCTGGGACAGGAGGCAAACATTCAGTACTTC. It encodes CASSWLGQEANIQYF.

The chain joins TRBV7-8 to TRBJ2-3; no clear D gene. The CDR3 loop spans 16 amino acids. CDR1 SGHVS and CDR2 FQNEAQ come from the germline V gene. V was clipped by 3 bases and J by 2 bases, with 15 bases between them. The DNA for the CDR3 is TGTGCCAGCAGCTTGCTAAAAGAAGACATCACAGATACGCAGTATTTT. It specifies CASSLLKEDITDTQYF. Full variable domain (rest looked up from reference TRBV7-8 and TRBJ2-3): GAGVSQSPRYKVAKRGQDVALRCDPISGHVSLFWYQQALGQGPEFLTYFQNEAQLDKSGLPSDRFFAERPEGSVSTLKIQRTQQEDSAVYLCASSLLKEDITDTQYFGPGTRLTVL.

A few counts support this clone. The same CDR3 also results from other DNA sequences found in this sample. The J gene is TRBJ1-5, the V gene TRBV7-9; TRBD1 might be the D (6 bases). Trimming left V 4 bases short and J 1 base short, with 8 bases between. This CDR3 has 14 residues. The germline V gene has CDR1 SEHNR and CDR2 FQNEAQ (reference sequence). CDR3 DNA sequence: TGTGCCAGCAGCTCCGGACAGAGCAATCAGCCCCAGCATTTT. This gives the protein CASSSGQSNQPQHF.

The J gene is TRBJ2-3, the V gene TRBV28; 8 bases fit TRBD2. This CDR3 comprises 19 residues. Germline-derived CDR1 and CDR2 are MDHEN and SYDVKM. V gave up 5 bases and J gave up 5 bases; unmatched junction bases: 21. CDR3 nucleotide sequence: TGTGCCAGCAGTCTCATCTTCACGGTCGGGGGGGCCCGTGGAGATACGCAGTATTTT. Encoded protein: CASSLIFTVGGARGDTQYF.

The V call is TRBV7-2, the J call TRBJ1-1; D is ambiguous. Germline-derived CDR1 and CDR2 are SGHTA and FQGNSA. The CDR3 runs to 13 residues. With 5 bases removed from V and 2 bases from J, the gap between germline ends came to 9 bases. This CDR3 is CASSPNTNTEAFF. The DNA for the CDR3 is TGTGCCAGCAGCCCGAACACTAACACTGAAGCTTTCTTT.

CDR3 DNA sequence: TGTGCCTGGAGTGAGGGGGTTCGGGAGACCCAGTACTTC. Translated, it gives CAWSEGVRETQYF. The chain links TRBV30 to TRBJ2-5, with D possibly TRBD1 on 6 matching bases. This CDR3 spans 13 amino acids. Germline V gene sequence: CDR1 GTSNPN, CDR2 SVGIG (reference sequence). Trimming took 1 base from V and 5 from J, leaving 11 bases between them.